The 3 T cell receptor beta chains below all came from one sample that was sequenced in a study of blood T cell repertoires in COVID-19. Method: immunoSEQ multiplex PCR; TCRdb's copy keeps in-frame clones and lacks some. The sample lists about 67,000 clones; roughly nine tenths were seen once. The sequencing sample was made of peripheral blood. The receptor source for this set is a man between 50 and 59 years old with active COVID-19.

The genes are TRBV19 and TRBJ2-2; weak D call: TRBD2 (7 bases). The V gene lost 6 bases and the J gene lost 0 bases, with 17 bases spanning the gap. Germline V lookup: CDR1 LNHDA, CDR2 SQIVND (reference sequence). CDR3 length: 17 amino acids. CDR3 protein: CASRTTRGGPNTGELFF. CDR3 bases: TGTGCCAGTAGAACAACGAGGGGGGGGCCGAACACCGGGGAGCTGTTTTTT.

The CDR3 region is CASSAGGRAGNSPLHF. The DNA for the CDR3 is TGTGCCAGCAGCGCGGGCGGTCGGGCAGGAAATTCACCCCTCCACTTT. V and J are TRBV5-4 and TRBJ1-6; D uncertain. From germline, CDR1 is SGHNT and CDR2 YYREEE (reference sequence). CDR3 length equals 16 residues. V was clipped by 4 bases and J by 7 bases, with 18 bases between them.

This clone occurred once. This chain connects TRBV5-4 to TRBJ1-4; 7 bases are a match to TRBD1. V lost 5 bases and J lost 5; bases outside the gene matches: 9. Germline CDR1 SGHNT, CDR2 YYREEE (reference sequence). This CDR3 is 15 amino acids long. Here the CDR3 reads CASSQPGQQNEKLFF. The CDR3 DNA reads as TGTGCCAGCAGTCAGCCGGGACAGCAAAATGAAAAACTGTTTTTT.